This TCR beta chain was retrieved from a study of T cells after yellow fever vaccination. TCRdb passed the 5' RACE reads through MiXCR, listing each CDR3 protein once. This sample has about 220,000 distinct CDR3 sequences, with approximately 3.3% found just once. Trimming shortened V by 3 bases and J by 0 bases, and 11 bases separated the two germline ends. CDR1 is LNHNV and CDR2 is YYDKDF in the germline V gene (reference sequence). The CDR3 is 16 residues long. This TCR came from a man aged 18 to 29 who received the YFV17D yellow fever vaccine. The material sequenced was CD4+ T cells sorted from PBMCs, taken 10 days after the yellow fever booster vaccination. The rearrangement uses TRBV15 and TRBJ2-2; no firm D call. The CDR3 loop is CATSRRRVANTGELFF. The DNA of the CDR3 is TGTGCCACCAGCAGGCGAAGAGTGGCGAACACCGGGGAGCTGTTTTTT.